The source of this T cell receptor beta chain is a study of CD8 T cells in Susac syndrome. With random hexamers, roughly 0.45 to 1 ug RNA was reverse transcribed. The immunoSEQ assay covered 54 Vbeta and 13 Jbeta segments for CDR3. TCRdb independently ran MiXCR on the immunoSEQ multiplex PCR reads; one entry per CDR3 protein. Here the sample spans some 150,000 distinct CDR3 sequences, over 90% being singletons. TEMRA cells underwent FACS enrichment and CD8+ and CD4+ T cells underwent negative isolation. The receptor was isolated from a human donor with Susac syndrome. The specimen sequenced was CD4+ T cells from PBMCs.

The CDR3: CSARAVEDYIDEQFF. DNA for the CDR3: TGCAGTGCTAGAGCGGTTGAGGACTACATCGATGAGCAGTTCTTC. The chain has TRBV20-1 and TRBJ2-1, with a weak D call TRBD2 (6 bases). The CDR3 is 15 amino acids. Trimming took off 1 base at V and 8 bases at J, with 18 bases between the two ends. Germline values: CDR1 DFQATT, CDR2 SNEGSKA (reference sequence).